This entry lists 20 T cell receptor beta chains sequenced from one sample in a study of siplizumab effects on memory and regulatory T cells. Method: immunoSEQ multiplex PCR; TCRdb's copy keeps in-frame clones and lacks some. The sample shows some 120,000 clones, around 94% of them seen only once. The specimen sequenced was non-Treg CD4+ T cells sorted from blood. The source is a human donor in good health.

The chain links TRBV19 to TRBJ2-6; the D is unclear. Germline V gene sequence: CDR1 LNHDA, CDR2 SQIVND (reference sequence). The ends were cut back, 1 base at V and 3 bases at J, with 4 bases in the middle. This CDR3 contains 14 residues. In DNA, the CDR3 is TGTGCCAGTAGTATAGGGAGTGGGGCCAACGTCCTGACTTTC. This codes for CASSIGSGANVLTF. Full variable domain (remainder filled in from reference TRBV19 and TRBJ2-6): DGGITQSPKYLFRKEGQNVTLSCEQNLNHDAMYWYRQDPGQGLRLIYYSQIVNDFQKGDIAEGYSVSREKKESFPLTVTSAQKNPTAFYLCASSIGSGANVLTFGAGSRLTVL.

The rearrangement joins TRBV6-5 to TRBJ2-7; D possibly corresponds to TRBD1 (6 bases). From germline, CDR1 is MNHEY and CDR2 SVGAGI. This CDR3 is built from 14 residues. Trimming left V 5 bases short and J 4 bases short, with 15 bases between. CDR3 in amino acids: CASSPQGTGYEQYF. CDR3 coding DNA: TGTGCCAGCAGTCCACAGGGTACTGGATACGAGCAGTACTTC.

This clone was detected only a few times. The V gene is TRBV5-1, the J gene TRBJ2-5; 8 positions agree with TRBD1. CDR1 and CDR2 from the germline V gene are SGHRS and YFSETQ. With 4 bases clipped from V and 7 bases from J, the junction kept 9 bases outside the gene matches. The CDR3 has 14 residues. CDR3 DNA sequence: TGCGCCAGCAGCGAGGGACAGGTCCGAGGGACCCAGTACTTC. It codes for CASSEGQVRGTQYF.

This clone showed up just once. The DNA of the CDR3 is TGTGCCAGCAGTGAATCAGGGGGTGAGACCCAGTACTTC. Translation gives CASSESGGETQYF. This chain connects TRBV6-1 to TRBJ2-5; 7 bases are shared with TRBD1. The CDR3 contains 13 residues. The J segment lost 5 bases and the V segment lost 2 bases, leaving 2 bases of the junction unmatched. Germline V gives CDR1 MNHNS, CDR2 SASEGT.

J is TRBJ2-3 and V is TRBV7-9; D is uncertain. The CDR3 length is 16 residues. V was cut by 1 base and J by 10 bases, with 21 bases left in between. Looked up from germline, CDR1 is SEHNR and CDR2 is FQNEAQ (reference sequence). The CDR3 region has the DNA TGTGCCAGCAGCTTAGATTCCAGTGCTATCCACAGTGCGCAGTATTTT. Protein sequence: CASSLDSSAIHSAQYF. Drawing the rest from reference TRBV7-9 and TRBJ2-3, the complete variable domain is DTGVSQNPRHKITKRGQNVTFRCDPISEHNRLYWYRQTLGQGPEFLTYFQNEAQLEKSRLLSDRFSAERPKGSFSTLEIQRTEQGDSAMYLCASSLDSSAIHSAQYFGPGTRLTVL.

The chain recombines TRBV6-1 with TRBJ2-7; 7 nucleotides line up with TRBD2. The CDR3 is 13 residues long. Trimming removed 7 bases from V and 9 bases from J; junction bases left unmatched: 12. Looked up from germline, CDR1 is MNHNS and CDR2 is SASEGT. CDR3 DNA: TGTGCCAGCACCCGGGGGGATGGCTTACCGCAGTACTTC. Translated, it gives CASTRGDGLPQYF.

With respect to this clone: A read error may account for a junction end that differs from germline. The V and J genes are TRBV7-7 and TRBJ2-2, with 7 bases lining up with TRBD2. Per germline, CDR1 SSHAT and CDR2 FNYEAQ (reference sequence). This CDR3 is built from 15 residues. The CDR3 loop is CASSQAGPTRGELFF. In DNA, the CDR3 is TGTGCTAGCAGCCAAGCGGGGCCTACCCGGGGGGAGCTGTTTTTT.

This chain links TRBV2 with TRBJ2-3, with D perhaps matching TRBD1 (5 bases). The CDR3 length is 13 residues. CDR1 is SNHLY, CDR2 FYNNEI, per germline. Deletions cut 11 bases from V and 2 bases from J, with 14 bases between. The chain's CDR3 is CAGQGVITDTQYF. As DNA, the CDR3 is TGTGCCGGGCAGGGCGTCATCACAGATACGCAGTATTTT.

The gene calls are TRBV6-4 and TRBJ1-6; D unclear. Germline CDR1 reads MRHNA; CDR2 reads SNTAGT. The CDR3 is 13 residues long. The V end was cut by 6 bases, the J end by 10 bases, with 13 bases between. CDR3 protein: CASSYSDRSPLHF. The CDR3 bases are TGTGCCAGCAGCTACAGTGATAGATCACCCCTCCACTTT.

The J gene is TRBJ2-2, the V gene TRBV11-3, with TRBD2 identical over 10 bases. This CDR3 spans 15 amino acids. The trim removed 4 bases at V and 1 base at J, leaving 0 bases unmatched. CDR1 and CDR2 (germline): SGHNT, YENEEA. CDR3 region: CASSSSGGNTGELFF. The CDR3 bases are TGTGCCAGCAGCTCTAGCGGGGGGAACACCGGGGAGCTGTTTTTT.

This clone occurred once. The chain combines TRBV7-9 with TRBJ2-2; 13 positions match TRBD2. The CDR3 has 17 amino acids. Germline trimming cut 5 bases from V and 3 bases from J; bases unmatched to any gene: 6. Looked up from germline, CDR1 is SEHNR and CDR2 is FQNEAQ (reference sequence). CDR3 bases: TGTGCCAGCAGCCTAGGGACTAGCGGGATGGACACCGGGGAGCTGTTTTTT. The encoded protein is CASSLGTSGMDTGELFF.

The chain uses TRBV5-5 and TRBJ2-1; D remains unclear. V was cut by 5 bases and J by 5 bases, with 5 bases left in between. The CDR3 sequence is 11 residues long. The germline V gene has CDR1 SGHKS and CDR2 YYEKEE (reference sequence). Here the CDR3 reads CASSSDNEQFF. The DNA of the CDR3 is TGTGCCAGCAGTTCGGACAATGAGCAGTTCTTC.

The CDR3 loop is CASSEGFGGSEFQYF. The CDR3 DNA is TGCGCCAGCAGTGAAGGGTTTGGGGGGAGCGAGTTTCAGTACTTC. The V and J genes are TRBV10-1 and TRBJ2-4; possibly TRBD2 for D (6 bases). The germline CDR1 and CDR2 sequences are WNHNN and SYGVQD (reference sequence). V was trimmed by 3 bases and J by 11 bases, leaving 20 bases between them. CDR3 size: 15 residues.

The V call is TRBV12-5, the J call TRBJ2-3; 8 bases fit TRBD1. The CDR3 loop spans 14 amino acids. Germline lookup yields CDR1 LGHNT and CDR2 FRNRAP. J lost 5 bases, V lost 7 bases, and 8 bases had no gene match. CDR3 in DNA: TGTGCTAGTGATACGGACAGGGCTGGAGATACGCAGTATTTT. It is translated as CASDTDRAGDTQYF.

The V and J genes are TRBV7-2 and TRBJ2-6, with 7 positions matching TRBD1. V was pared by 0 bases and J by 2 bases, with 1 base of the junction left unmatched. Germline V gene lookup returns CDR1 SGHTA and CDR2 FQGNSA. The CDR3 has 16 residues. The CDR3: CASSLATGAGANVLTF. The CDR3 nucleotides are TGTGCCAGCAGCTTAGCAACAGGGGCTGGGGCCAACGTCCTGACTTTC.

The V and J genes are TRBV9 and TRBJ2-1; the match to TRBD2 covers 8 bases. From germline, CDR1 is SGDLS and CDR2 YYNGEE. This CDR3 is 20 amino acids long. V lost 0 bases, J lost 4 bases, and 18 bases stayed unmatched. Written as DNA, the CDR3 is TGTGCCAGCAGCGTAGGATCCCTTCGGGGGGGCTTTCTAGCATACAATGAGCAGTTCTTC. It specifies CASSVGSLRGGFLAYNEQFF.

The chain uses TRBV6-5 and TRBJ2-5; possibly TRBD1 for D (6 bases). Trimming cost V 1 base and J 5 bases, with 17 bases left between them. This CDR3 is built from 16 residues. Germline CDR1 is MNHEY and CDR2 is SVGAGI. DNA for the CDR3: TGTGCCAGCAGTTACTACTCGGCCAGGGGCATGGAGACCCAGTACTTC. It specifies CASSYYSARGMETQYF.

This clone appeared once. The chain links TRBV5-1 to TRBJ1-6; D call uncertain. Germline CDR1 is SGHRS and CDR2 is YFSETQ. The CDR3 runs to 16 residues. With 4 bases removed from V and 0 bases from J, the gap between germline ends came to 11 bases. CDR3 amino acids: CASSATESSYNSPLHF. The CDR3 DNA reads TGCGCCAGCAGCGCGACTGAGAGCTCCTATAATTCACCCCTCCACTTT.

V usage is TRBV7-2 and J usage is TRBJ1-4; D is uncertain. CDR1 is SGHTA and CDR2 is FQGNSA in the germline V gene. Trimming cost V 2 bases and J 4 bases, with 5 bases left between them. This CDR3 has 13 amino acids. In nucleotides, the CDR3 is TGTGCCAGCAGCTTAAATGATAATGAAAAACTGTTTTTT. Amino acids: CASSLNDNEKLFF. The full variable domain, in which reference TRBV7-2 and TRBJ1-4 provide the parts outside the CDR3, is GAGVSQSPSNKVTEKGKDVELRCDPISGHTALYWYRQSLGQGLEFLIYFQGNSAPDKSGLPSDRFSAERTGGSVSTLTIQRTQQEDSAVYLCASSLNDNEKLFFGSGTQLSVL.

This clone was detected only once. The rearrangement links TRBV29-1 to TRBJ1-1, with D possibly TRBD1 on 5 matching bases. CDR1 SQVTM and CDR2 ANQGSEA come from the germline V gene. Trimming left V 1 base short and J 6 bases short, with 12 bases between. CDR3 length equals 13 residues. CDR3 bases: TGCAGCGTTGAAGCCGTGGGGGGGTCTGAAGCTTTCTTT. Its translation is CSVEAVGGSEAFF.